The 30 T cell receptor beta chains below all came from one sample that was sequenced in a study of regulatory T cells in long-lasting Graves disease. Time point specified: newly diagnosed GD, antithyroid drugs for less than 3 months. The TCR library was made from RNA that had been extracted from PBMCs in TRIzol. iRepertoire HTBI primers and Arm-PCR of CDR3 regions built TCR beta libraries. TCRdb processed the multiplex PCR reads anew with MiXCR; each CDR3 protein has one entry. Of about 620,000 distinct CDR3 sequences in the sample, 16% were seen once. These records were also assigned to another study, of T cells in Graves' hyperthyroidism and ophthalmopathy.

The source material was peripheral blood mononuclear cells (PBMCs), sampled at new diagnosis, from a patient treated with antithyroid drugs. The receptors here all came from a young woman with Graves disease.

This clonotype has just a few counts. The CDR3, as DNA: TGTGCCAGCCTAGGCCGCGGCAGCACAGATACGCAGTATTTT. It is translated as CASLGRGSTDTQYF. The genes are TRBV19 and TRBJ2-3; D uncertain. The V and J ends lost 9 bases and 0 bases respectively, with 13 bases between them. From germline, CDR1 is LNHDA and CDR2 SQIVND (reference sequence). This CDR3 contains 14 residues.

This clonotype was seen a handful of times. The chain carries TRBV10-3 and TRBJ2-7; 8 bases fit TRBD1. Germline CDR1 is ENHRY and CDR2 is SYGVKD. There are 14 residues in the CDR3. V trimming: 6 bases; J trimming: 2 bases; junction bases outside the gene matches: 6. Here the CDR3 reads CAIRLGQGPYEQYF. CDR3 nucleotides: TGTGCCATCAGACTTGGACAGGGCCCCTACGAGCAGTACTTC.

This clonotype came up many times. V and J are TRBV7-2 and TRBJ2-5, with D hard to call. Per the germline V gene, CDR1 is SGHTA and CDR2 is FQGNSA. This CDR3 has 15 residues. The V end was cut by 2 bases, the J end by 5 bases, with 15 bases between. CDR3: CASSLRLAGWETQYF. The CDR3 DNA follows: TGTGCCAGCAGCTTACGGTTGGCCGGCTGGGAGACCCAGTACTTC.

This clonotype was counted at least ten times. The chain has TRBV7-3 and TRBJ2-2; D call uncertain. Germline values: CDR1 SGHTA, CDR2 FQGTGA. The CDR3 extends over 14 amino acids. V shed 2 bases and J shed 1 base, with 5 bases lying between them. The CDR3 DNA reads as TGTGCCAGCAGCTTATATGGGAACACCGGGGAGCTGTTTTTT. It translates to CASSLYGNTGELFF.

This clonotype was counted at least ten times. J is TRBJ2-7 and V is TRBV7-2; D not resolved. From germline, CDR1 is SGHTA and CDR2 FQGNSA. V dropped 6 bases and J dropped 5 bases, with 8 bases sitting between them. The CDR3 has 11 amino acids. Here the CDR3 reads CASSLSHEQYF. The CDR3 DNA reads TGTGCCAGCAGTTTATCCCACGAGCAGTACTTC.

This clonotype was counted many times. J is TRBJ2-7 and V is TRBV3-1; 12 bases map to TRBD2. Unmatched junction bases numbered 6, after V lost 6 bases and J lost 3 bases. The CDR3 covers 15 residues. CDR1 is LGHDT and CDR2 is YNNKEL in the germline V gene (reference sequence). The CDR3 loop reads CASSWRLAGDYEQYF. The CDR3 DNA sequence: TGTGCCAGCAGTTGGAGACTAGCGGGAGACTACGAGCAGTACTTC.

This clonotype turned up a few times. The genes are TRBV15 and TRBJ2-7, with TRBD2 as a possible D gene (6 bases). The CDR3 contains 14 residues. Trimming shortened V by 2 bases and J by 4 bases, and 12 bases separated the two germline ends. Germline CDR1 LNHNV, CDR2 YYDKDF (reference sequence). The chain's CDR3 is CATSRLADPYEQYF. CDR3 in DNA: TGTGCCACCAGCAGATTAGCGGACCCATACGAGCAGTACTTC.

This clonotype occurred many times. The chain carries TRBV9 and TRBJ1-6, with 7 bases identical to TRBD1. J gave up 8 bases and V 3 bases, and 8 bases lay outside the gene matches. CDR1 is SGDLS and CDR2 is YYNGEE in the germline V gene. This CDR3 comprises 15 residues. CDR3 DNA: TGTGCCAGCAGCGCCCGGGACAGAGGCGATTCACCCCTCCACTTT. The encoded protein is CASSARDRGDSPLHF.

This clonotype was seen more than once but under ten times. The chain carries TRBV20-1 and TRBJ1-1, with a weak D call TRBD1 (6 bases). The V gene lost 6 bases and the J gene lost 3 bases, with 20 bases spanning the gap. Looked up from germline, CDR1 is DFQATT and CDR2 is SNEGSKA (reference sequence). The CDR3 has 15 amino acids. Here the CDR3 reads CSAFGLTGKHTEAFF. CDR3 sequence (DNA): TGCAGTGCCTTTGGTTTAACAGGGAAGCACACTGAAGCTTTCTTT.

This clonotype was seen at least ten times. This chain joins TRBV2 and TRBJ1-6; weak D call: TRBD1 (6 bases). The CDR3 totals 14 residues. In germline, CDR1 is SNHLY, CDR2 FYNNEI. V lost 6 bases, J lost 9 bases, and 15 bases lay in between. The CDR3 protein is CASSAGVLISPLHF. CDR3 nucleotide sequence: TGTGCCAGCAGCGCAGGGGTTCTAATTTCACCCCTCCACTTT.

This clonotype was recorded at least ten times. The J gene is TRBJ2-7, the V gene TRBV2, with D possibly being TRBD1 (5 bases). Germline V gene sequence: CDR1 SNHLY, CDR2 FYNNEI. There are 12 residues in the CDR3. V lost 8 bases to trimming and J lost 3 bases, with 11 bases between them. The CDR3 sequence is CASSVRDYEQYF. Here the CDR3 DNA reads TGTGCCAGCTCTGTCAGGGACTACGAGCAGTACTTC.

With respect to this clonotype: A read error may produce the germline difference seen at one junction end. V gene TRBV11-2 combines with J gene TRBJ2-1, with 11 bases that match TRBD2. Germline values: CDR1 SGHAT, CDR2 FQNNGV. The CDR3 is made up of 13 amino acids. This CDR3 reads CASSLGGLAGGVF. The CDR3 DNA follows: TGTGCCAGCAGCTTAGGTGGCCTAGCGGGAGGAGTCTTC. Using reference TRBV11-2 and TRBJ2-1 for the parts outside the CDR3, the full variable domain is EAGVAQSPRYKIIEKRQSVAFWCNPISGHATLYWYQQILGQGPKLLIQFQNNGVVDDSQLPKDRFSAERLKGVDSTLKIQPAKLEDSAVYLCASSLGGLAGGVFGPGTRLTVL.

This clonotype occurred many times. This chain joins TRBV28 and TRBJ1-4; TRBD1 agrees at 9 bases. With V trimmed by 6 bases and J by 8 bases, 7 bases remained unmatched. There are 14 residues in the CDR3. CDR1 is MDHEN, CDR2 SYDVKM, per germline. CDR3 region: CASRTGGPNEKLFF. For the CDR3, the DNA is TGTGCCAGCAGAACAGGGGGCCCGAACGAAAAACTGTTTTTT.

The chain links TRBV4-1 to TRBJ1-4; 8 bases align to TRBD1. J lost 6 bases, V lost 0 bases, and 3 bases had no gene match. From germline, CDR1 is MGHRA and CDR2 YSYEKL. CDR3 length: 15 residues. The CDR3 DNA follows: TGCGCCAGCAGCCAAGAACAGGGGGTTTATGAAAAACTGTTTTTT. Its translation: CASSQEQGVYEKLFF.

This clonotype was picked up a small number of times. This clone may be a read error of a much larger clone one base away. The chain is built from TRBV2 and TRBJ1-1; 8 bases match TRBD1. The V and J ends lost 6 bases and 1 base, in that order; junction bases with no gene match: 4. The CDR3 is 14 residues long. Germline lookup yields CDR1 SNHLY and CDR2 FYNNEI. The CDR3 protein is CASRTGGRNTEAFF. The CDR3 nucleotides read TGTGCCAGCAGAACAGGGGGTCGGAACACTGAAGCTTTCTTT.

This clonotype was counted only a few times. V usage is TRBV7-2 and J usage is TRBJ2-7; D may be TRBD2 (7 bases). Trimming shortened V by 8 bases and J by 3 bases, and 20 bases separated the two germline ends. The CDR3 has 15 residues. From germline, CDR1 is SGHTA and CDR2 FQGNSA. The CDR3: CASSWRGGPDYEQYF. DNA for the CDR3: TGTGCCAGCTCATGGAGGGGGGGGCCGGACTACGAGCAGTACTTC.

This clonotype was found many times. An end of the junction differs from the germline gene, which may be a read error. CDR3 DNA: TGTGCCAGCAGTTACTCGGGGGCCTTACAGAGCTCGATCTTC. As protein: CASSYSGALQSSIF. The J gene is TRBJ1-2, the V gene TRBV6-5; tentative D call: TRBD1 (6 bases). The CDR3 runs 14 residues. The germline gives CDR1 MNHEY, CDR2 SVGAGI.

The sample holds many counts of this clonotype. This chain connects TRBV24-1 to TRBJ1-5, with 7 bases matching TRBD1. The junction had 8 bases not matched to a gene; V was cut back by 2 bases and J by 5 bases. Germline V CDR1 and CDR2: KGHDR, SFDVKD. The CDR3 has 16 residues. The CDR3 sequence is CATSDSRQGRYQPQHF. CDR3 nucleotide sequence: TGTGCCACCAGTGATTCGAGACAGGGTAGGTATCAGCCCCAGCATTTT.

J is TRBJ1-5 and V is TRBV30, with D possibly being TRBD1 (5 bases). The germline V gene encodes CDR1 GTSNPN and CDR2 SVGIG (reference sequence). This CDR3 spans 15 amino acids. With 2 bases removed from V and 3 bases from J, the gap between germline ends came to 14 bases. The CDR3 is CAWSLSGLNNQPQHF. The CDR3, as DNA: TGTGCCTGGAGTTTATCAGGGTTGAACAATCAGCCCCAGCATTTT.

CDR3 protein: CATSRDPRAGESKNIQYF. The CDR3 DNA reads TGTGCCACCAGCAGAGATCCTCGAGCGGGAGAGTCCAAAAACATTCAGTACTTC. V is TRBV15 and J is TRBJ2-4, with 8 positions matching TRBD2. CDR3 length equals 18 residues. V dropped 0 bases and J dropped 2; count of bases not matched to a gene: 9. Germline V gene data show CDR1 as LNHNV and CDR2 as YYDKDF (reference sequence).

There are many counts of this clonotype. The chain carries TRBV28 and TRBJ1-5; TRBD1 is a possible D gene (6 bases). The CDR3 extends over 14 amino acids. The germline gives CDR1 MDHEN, CDR2 SYDVKM. Trimming removed 11 bases at V and 0 bases at J, with 14 bases between. The CDR3 here is CAVLGGHSNQPQHF. CDR3 DNA: TGTGCCGTATTGGGGGGCCATAGCAATCAGCCCCAGCATTTT.

This clonotype showed up many times. The chain joins TRBV28 to TRBJ2-5; no reliable D call. V lost 3 bases and J lost 4, with 6 bases in between. The germline CDR1 and CDR2 sequences are MDHEN and SYDVKM. The CDR3 is 12 residues long. CDR3 coding DNA: TGTGCCAGCAGTTTTAATGGAGAGACCCAGTACTTC. Translating gives CASSFNGETQYF.

This clonotype was found a few times. The rearrangement joins TRBV9 to TRBJ2-1; unclear D gene. Trimming removed 0 bases at V and 5 bases at J, with 9 bases between. CDR1 is SGDLS, CDR2 YYNGEE, per germline. CDR3 size: 14 residues. CDR3 region: CASSVEAMNNEQFF. In nucleotides, the CDR3 is TGTGCCAGCAGCGTAGAAGCCATGAACAATGAGCAGTTCTTC.

The table lists this clonotype with many counts. J is TRBJ1-2 and V is TRBV5-1, with no clear D. V lost 7 bases and J 3 bases, leaving 16 bases between the germline ends. The CDR3 runs to 14 residues. The germline CDR1 and CDR2 sequences are SGHRS and YFSETQ. The DNA for the CDR3 is TGCGCCAGCGCTCTTGACCCGGGCTACTATGGCTACACCTTC. This encodes CASALDPGYYGYTF.

This clonotype has a count of ten or more. The chain joins TRBV30 to TRBJ2-2, with D maybe TRBD2 (6 bases). The germline gives CDR1 GTSNPN, CDR2 SVGIG (reference sequence). CDR3 length: 14 amino acids. V was trimmed by 1 base and J by 7 bases, leaving 13 bases between them. The CDR3 loop is CAWSAGVRGGELFF. CDR3 nucleotide sequence: TGTGCCTGGAGTGCGGGAGTCCGTGGCGGGGAGCTGTTTTTT.

This chain links TRBV2 with TRBJ2-7; possible D gene TRBD2, 5 bases. The germline V and J ends were trimmed by 7 bases and 0 bases, with 13 bases remaining between them. Germline V CDR1 and CDR2: SNHLY, FYNNEI. The CDR3 is 14 residues long. The CDR3 protein is CASKRTESSYEQYF. As DNA, the CDR3 is TGTGCCAGCAAGCGGACCGAAAGCTCCTACGAGCAGTACTTC.

This clonotype was detected many times. This sequence joins TRBV19 and TRBJ1-1, with 8 bases lining up with TRBD1. The CDR3 sequence is 16 residues long. V was clipped by 5 bases and J by 0 bases; unmatched bases: 8. CDR1 LNHDA and CDR2 SQIVND come from the germline V gene (reference sequence). The CDR3 here is CASSVPGQALNTEAFF. CDR3 sequence (DNA): TGTGCCAGTAGTGTCCCGGGACAGGCGCTGAACACTGAAGCTTTCTTT.

In this sample, this clonotype turned up a few times. Germline is not matched at one junction end, which may reflect a read error. This chain joins TRBV27 and TRBJ1-1; D ambiguous. The CDR3 has 14 amino acids. The V gene's germline CDR1 is MNHEY and CDR2 SMNVEV (reference sequence). CDR3 DNA sequence: TGTGCCGGCAGTTTATCGAACCAGAACACTGAAGCTTTCTTT. This encodes CAGSLSNQNTEAFF.

This clonotype has a count of ten or more. The genes are TRBV28 and TRBJ2-7; D unclear. The CDR3 has 14 residues. Germline CDR1 is MDHEN and CDR2 is SYDVKM. Trimming left V 2 bases short and J 2 bases short, with 10 bases between. CDR3 sequence: CASSLVRPPYEQYF. The CDR3 nucleotides are TGTGCCAGCAGTTTAGTGAGGCCCCCCTACGAGCAGTACTTC. The full variable domain, its missing parts supplied by reference TRBV28 and TRBJ2-7, is DVKVTQSSRYLVKRTGEKVFLECVQDMDHENMFWYRQDPGLGLRLIYFSYDVKMKEKGDIPEGYSVSREKKERFSLILESASTNQTSMYLCASSLVRPPYEQYFGPGTRLTVT.

This chain connects TRBV3-1 to TRBJ2-2; 7 bases align to TRBD1. CDR3 size: 17 residues. With V trimmed by 3 bases and J by 3 bases, 10 bases remained unmatched. Per the germline V gene, CDR1 is LGHDT and CDR2 is YNNKEL (reference sequence). The DNA for the CDR3 is TGTGCCAGCAGCCAGCACCTAGGGGGCGCGGACACCGGGGAGCTGTTTTTT. Residues: CASSQHLGGADTGELFF.